This TCR beta chain comes out of a study of T cells in Graves' hyperthyroidism and ophthalmopathy. This clonotype was counted ten times or more. Patients were excluded because of uncontrolled infection, other autoimmune disease, pregnancy or lactation. RNA transcripts yielded amplified TCR beta CDR3 regions. The HTBI primer set was used in a first-round RT-PCR of the TCR CDR3. TCRdb called the multiplex PCR reads again in MiXCR, with one record for every CDR3 protein. The sample includes 500,000 to 600,000 distinct CDR3 sequences, over 15% of them seen just once. The receptor's source is a woman aged 18-30 years with Graves' hyperthyroidism. Sample: blood.

The CDR3 here is CSATRAVDSPLHF. The CDR3 nucleotides are TGCAGTGCTACCAGGGCAGTGGATTCACCCCTCCACTTT. This chain links TRBV20-1 with TRBJ1-6, with D maybe TRBD1 (5 bases). V lost 4 bases, J lost 8 bases, and 12 bases lay in between. The CDR3 has 13 amino acids. Germline V gene sequence: CDR1 DFQATT, CDR2 SNEGSKA (reference sequence).